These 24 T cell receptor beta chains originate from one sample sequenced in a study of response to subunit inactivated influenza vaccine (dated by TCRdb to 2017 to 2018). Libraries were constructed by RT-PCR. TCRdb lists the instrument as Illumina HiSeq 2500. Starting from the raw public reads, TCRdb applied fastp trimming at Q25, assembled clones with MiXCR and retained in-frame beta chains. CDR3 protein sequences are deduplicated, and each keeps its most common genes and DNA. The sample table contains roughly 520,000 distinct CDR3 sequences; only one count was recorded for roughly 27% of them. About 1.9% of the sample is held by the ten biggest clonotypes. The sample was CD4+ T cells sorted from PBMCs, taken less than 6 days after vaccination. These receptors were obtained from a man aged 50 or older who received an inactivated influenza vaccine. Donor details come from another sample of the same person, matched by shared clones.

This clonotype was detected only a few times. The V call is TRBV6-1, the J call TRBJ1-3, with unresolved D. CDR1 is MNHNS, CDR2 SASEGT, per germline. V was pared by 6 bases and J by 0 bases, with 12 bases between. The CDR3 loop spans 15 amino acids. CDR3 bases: TGTGCCAGCAGCCAGGACCGGTCCTCTGGAAACACCATATATTTT. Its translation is CASSQDRSSGNTIYF.

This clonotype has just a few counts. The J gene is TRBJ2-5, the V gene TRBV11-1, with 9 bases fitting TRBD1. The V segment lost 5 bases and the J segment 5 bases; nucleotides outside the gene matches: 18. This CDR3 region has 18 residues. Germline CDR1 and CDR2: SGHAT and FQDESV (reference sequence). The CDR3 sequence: CASSPPMTNRGLVETQYF. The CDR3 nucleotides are TGTGCCAGCAGCCCCCCGATGACCAACAGGGGGCTTGTTGAGACCCAGTACTTC.

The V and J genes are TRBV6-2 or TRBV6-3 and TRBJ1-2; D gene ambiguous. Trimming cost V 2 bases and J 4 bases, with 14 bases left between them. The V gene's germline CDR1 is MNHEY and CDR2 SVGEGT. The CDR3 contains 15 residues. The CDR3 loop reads CASSYKGRRVYGYTF. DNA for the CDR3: TGTGCCAGCAGTTACAAGGGCAGACGAGTCTATGGCTACACCTTC.

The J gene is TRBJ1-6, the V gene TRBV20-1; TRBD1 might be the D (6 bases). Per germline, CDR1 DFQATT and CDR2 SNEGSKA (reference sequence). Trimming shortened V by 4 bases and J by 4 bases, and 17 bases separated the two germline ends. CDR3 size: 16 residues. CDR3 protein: CSATAGQILYNSPLHF. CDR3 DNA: TGCAGTGCTACAGCCGGACAGATCCTTTATAATTCACCCCTCCACTTT.

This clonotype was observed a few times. The CDR3 bases are TGCAGTGCTAGAACCCGTTTTTCCTACGAGCAGTACTTC. This sequence encodes CSARTRFSYEQYF. The gene calls are TRBV20-1 and TRBJ2-7; D remains ambiguous. The germline CDR1 and CDR2 sequences are DFQATT and SNEGSKA (reference sequence). V was pared by 2 bases and J by 1 base, with 9 bases between. The CDR3 extends over 13 amino acids.

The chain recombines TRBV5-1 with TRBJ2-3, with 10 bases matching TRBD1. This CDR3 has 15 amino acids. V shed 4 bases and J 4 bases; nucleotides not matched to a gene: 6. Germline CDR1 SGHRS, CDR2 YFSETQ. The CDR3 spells CASSAGTGEADTQYF. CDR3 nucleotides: TGCGCCAGCAGCGCCGGGACAGGGGAGGCAGATACGCAGTATTTT.

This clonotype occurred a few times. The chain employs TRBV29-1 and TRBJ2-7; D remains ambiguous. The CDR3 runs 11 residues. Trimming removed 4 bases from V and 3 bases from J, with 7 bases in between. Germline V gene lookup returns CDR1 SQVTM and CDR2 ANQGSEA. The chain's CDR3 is CSVGSGYEQYF. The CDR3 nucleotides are TGCAGCGTTGGTTCTGGCTACGAGCAGTACTTC.

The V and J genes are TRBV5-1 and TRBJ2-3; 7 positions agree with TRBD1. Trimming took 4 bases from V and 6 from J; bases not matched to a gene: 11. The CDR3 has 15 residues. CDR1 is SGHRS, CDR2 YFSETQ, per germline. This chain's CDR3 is CASSLNTGAADTQYF. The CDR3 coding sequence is TGCGCCAGCAGCCTTAATACAGGGGCGGCGGATACGCAGTATTTT.

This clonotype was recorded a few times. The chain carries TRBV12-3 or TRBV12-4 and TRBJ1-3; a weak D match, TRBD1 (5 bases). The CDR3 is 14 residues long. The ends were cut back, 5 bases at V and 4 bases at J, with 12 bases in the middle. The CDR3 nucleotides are TGTGCCAGCAGTACGGGGGACGGCGGAAACACCATATATTTT. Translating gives CASSTGDGGNTIYF.

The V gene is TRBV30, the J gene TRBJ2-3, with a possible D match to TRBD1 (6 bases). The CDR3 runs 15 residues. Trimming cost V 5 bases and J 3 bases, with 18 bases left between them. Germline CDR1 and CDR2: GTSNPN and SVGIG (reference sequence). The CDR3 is CAWAIGTGFTDTQYF. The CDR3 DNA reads TGTGCCTGGGCAATCGGTACAGGGTTTACAGATACGCAGTATTTT. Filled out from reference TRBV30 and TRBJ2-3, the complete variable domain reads SQTIHQWPATLVQPVGSPLSLECTVEGTSNPNLYWYRQAAGRGLQLLFYSVGIGQISSEVPQNLSASRPQDRQFILSSKKLLLSDSGFYLCAWAIGTGFTDTQYFGPGTRLTVL.

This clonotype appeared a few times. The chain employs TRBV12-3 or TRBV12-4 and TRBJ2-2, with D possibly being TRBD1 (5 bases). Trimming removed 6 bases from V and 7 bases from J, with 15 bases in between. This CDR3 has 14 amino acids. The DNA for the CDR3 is TGTGCCAGCAGGACCCTCCAGGGAATCGGGGAGCTGTTTTTT. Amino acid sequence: CASRTLQGIGELFF.

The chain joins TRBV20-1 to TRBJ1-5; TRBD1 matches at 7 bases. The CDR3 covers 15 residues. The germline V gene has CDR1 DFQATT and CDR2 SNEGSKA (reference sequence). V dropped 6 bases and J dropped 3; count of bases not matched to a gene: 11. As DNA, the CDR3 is TGCAGTGCCAAGTACAGGGGATTTACCAATCAGCCCCAGCATTTT. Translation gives CSAKYRGFTNQPQHF.

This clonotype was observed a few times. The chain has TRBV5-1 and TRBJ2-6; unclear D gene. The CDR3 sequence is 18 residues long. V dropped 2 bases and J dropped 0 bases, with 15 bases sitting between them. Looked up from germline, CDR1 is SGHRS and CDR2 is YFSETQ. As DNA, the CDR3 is TGCGCCAGCAGCTTACGACCGCCTACTCTCTCTGGGGCCAACGTCCTGACTTTC. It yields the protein CASSLRPPTLSGANVLTF. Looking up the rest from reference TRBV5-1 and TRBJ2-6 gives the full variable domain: KAGVTQTPRYLIKTRGQQVTLSCSPISGHRSVSWYQQTPGQGLQFLFEYFSETQRNKGNFPGRFSGRQFSNSRSEMNVSTLELGDSALYLCASSLRPPTLSGANVLTFGAGSRLTVL.

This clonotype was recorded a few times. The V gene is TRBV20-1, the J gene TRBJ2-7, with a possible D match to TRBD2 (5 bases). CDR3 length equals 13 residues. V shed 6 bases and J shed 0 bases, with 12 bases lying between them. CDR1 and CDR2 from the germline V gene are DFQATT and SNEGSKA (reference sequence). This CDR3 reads CSAPRTDSYEQYF. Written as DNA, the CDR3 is TGCAGTGCACCGAGGACTGACTCCTACGAGCAGTACTTC.

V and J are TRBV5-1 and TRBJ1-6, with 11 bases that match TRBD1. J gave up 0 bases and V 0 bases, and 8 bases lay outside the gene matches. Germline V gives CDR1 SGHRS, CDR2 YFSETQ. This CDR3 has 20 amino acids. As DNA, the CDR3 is TGCGCCAGCAGCTTGGCCAGAGGACAGGGGGCAGGCTCCTATAATTCACCCCTCCACTTT. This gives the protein CASSLARGQGAGSYNSPLHF.

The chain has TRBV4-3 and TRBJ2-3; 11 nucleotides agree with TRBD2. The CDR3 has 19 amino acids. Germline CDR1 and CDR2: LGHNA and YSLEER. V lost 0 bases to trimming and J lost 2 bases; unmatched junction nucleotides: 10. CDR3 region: CASSQEVPSGGLFTDTQYF. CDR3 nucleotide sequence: TGCGCCAGCAGCCAAGAAGTCCCTAGCGGGGGGCTTTTCACAGATACGCAGTATTTT.

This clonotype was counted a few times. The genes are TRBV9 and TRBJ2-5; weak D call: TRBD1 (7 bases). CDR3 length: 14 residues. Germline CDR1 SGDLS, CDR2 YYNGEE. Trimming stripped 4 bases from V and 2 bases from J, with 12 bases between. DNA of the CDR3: TGTGCCAGCAGCACCCAGGGGGGTCAAGAGACCCAGTACTTC. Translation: CASSTQGGQETQYF.

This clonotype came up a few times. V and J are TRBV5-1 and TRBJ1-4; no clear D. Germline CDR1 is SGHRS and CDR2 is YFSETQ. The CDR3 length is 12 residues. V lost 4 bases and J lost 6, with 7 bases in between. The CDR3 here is CASSAQDEKLFF. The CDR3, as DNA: TGCGCCAGCAGCGCACAAGATGAAAAACTGTTTTTT.

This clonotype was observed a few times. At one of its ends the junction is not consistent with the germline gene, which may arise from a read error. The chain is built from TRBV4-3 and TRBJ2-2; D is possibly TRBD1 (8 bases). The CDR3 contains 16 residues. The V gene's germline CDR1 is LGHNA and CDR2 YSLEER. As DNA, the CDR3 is TGCGCCAGCAGCCTCGAACAGGGGGGGAACGCCGGGGAGCTGTTTTTT. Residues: CASSLEQGGNAGELFF.

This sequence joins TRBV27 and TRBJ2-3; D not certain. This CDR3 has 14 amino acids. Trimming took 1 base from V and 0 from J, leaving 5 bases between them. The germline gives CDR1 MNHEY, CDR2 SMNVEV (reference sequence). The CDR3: CASSLYDSTDTQYF. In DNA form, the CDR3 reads TGTGCCAGCAGTTTATATGACAGCACAGATACGCAGTATTTT.

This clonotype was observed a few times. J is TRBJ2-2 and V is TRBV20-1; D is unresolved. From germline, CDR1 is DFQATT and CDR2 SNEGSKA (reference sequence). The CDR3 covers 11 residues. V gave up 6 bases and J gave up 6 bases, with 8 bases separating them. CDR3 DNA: TGCAGTGCACGGACGGCCGGGGAGCTGTTTTTT. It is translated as CSARTAGELFF.

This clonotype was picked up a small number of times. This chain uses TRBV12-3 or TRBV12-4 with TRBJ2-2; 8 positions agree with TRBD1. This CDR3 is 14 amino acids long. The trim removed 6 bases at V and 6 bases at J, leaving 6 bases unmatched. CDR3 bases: TGTGCCAGCAGCCGGACAGGGAGTCCCGGGGAGCTGTTTTTT. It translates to CASSRTGSPGELFF.

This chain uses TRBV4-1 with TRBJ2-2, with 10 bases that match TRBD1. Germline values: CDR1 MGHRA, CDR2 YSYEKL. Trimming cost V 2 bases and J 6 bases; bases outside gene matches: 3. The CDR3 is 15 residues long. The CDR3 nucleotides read TGCGCCAGCAGCCAACCGGGACAGGGGTCCGGGGAGCTGTTTTTT. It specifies CASSQPGQGSGELFF.

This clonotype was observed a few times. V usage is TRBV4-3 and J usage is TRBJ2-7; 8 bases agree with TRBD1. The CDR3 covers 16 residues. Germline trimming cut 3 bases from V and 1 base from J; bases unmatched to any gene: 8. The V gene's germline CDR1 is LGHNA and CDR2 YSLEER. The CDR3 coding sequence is TGCGCCAGCAGCCAGGGAATGGACAGGGTATCCTACGAGCAGTACTTC. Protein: CASSQGMDRVSYEQYF.